This T cell receptor (beta chain) was sequenced for a study of shared clonotypes between healthy human individuals. Sequenced by immunoSEQ multiplex PCR; TCRdb stores in-frame clones only, minus some. The sample shows about 2.1 million clones, approximately 92% of them seen only once. From germline, CDR1 is SGHRS and CDR2 YFSETQ. The trim removed 3 bases at V and 9 bases at J, leaving 7 bases unmatched. The CDR3 spans 16 residues. For this clone: As yet, its antigen is unknown.

General observations from the study: The diversity represented, both genetic and in exposure history, was limited by few donors. Depth of sequencing was expected to influence donor clonotype sharing.

Naive CD8 cells, CD45RO-negative and positively selected for CCR7, excluded terminally differentiated effector memory CD45RA+ cells. Sequencing was carried out using naive CD8+ T cells from PBMCs. The V gene is TRBV5-1, the J gene TRBJ2-2; TRBD2 matches 14 bases. The source is a man aged 18 to 30 in good health. Some clones in this sample may be carry-over from other donors' samples. This CDR3 reads CASSSGLAGVARELFF. Here the CDR3 DNA reads TGCGCCAGCAGCTCGGGACTAGCGGGAGTCGCACGGGAGCTGTTTTTT.